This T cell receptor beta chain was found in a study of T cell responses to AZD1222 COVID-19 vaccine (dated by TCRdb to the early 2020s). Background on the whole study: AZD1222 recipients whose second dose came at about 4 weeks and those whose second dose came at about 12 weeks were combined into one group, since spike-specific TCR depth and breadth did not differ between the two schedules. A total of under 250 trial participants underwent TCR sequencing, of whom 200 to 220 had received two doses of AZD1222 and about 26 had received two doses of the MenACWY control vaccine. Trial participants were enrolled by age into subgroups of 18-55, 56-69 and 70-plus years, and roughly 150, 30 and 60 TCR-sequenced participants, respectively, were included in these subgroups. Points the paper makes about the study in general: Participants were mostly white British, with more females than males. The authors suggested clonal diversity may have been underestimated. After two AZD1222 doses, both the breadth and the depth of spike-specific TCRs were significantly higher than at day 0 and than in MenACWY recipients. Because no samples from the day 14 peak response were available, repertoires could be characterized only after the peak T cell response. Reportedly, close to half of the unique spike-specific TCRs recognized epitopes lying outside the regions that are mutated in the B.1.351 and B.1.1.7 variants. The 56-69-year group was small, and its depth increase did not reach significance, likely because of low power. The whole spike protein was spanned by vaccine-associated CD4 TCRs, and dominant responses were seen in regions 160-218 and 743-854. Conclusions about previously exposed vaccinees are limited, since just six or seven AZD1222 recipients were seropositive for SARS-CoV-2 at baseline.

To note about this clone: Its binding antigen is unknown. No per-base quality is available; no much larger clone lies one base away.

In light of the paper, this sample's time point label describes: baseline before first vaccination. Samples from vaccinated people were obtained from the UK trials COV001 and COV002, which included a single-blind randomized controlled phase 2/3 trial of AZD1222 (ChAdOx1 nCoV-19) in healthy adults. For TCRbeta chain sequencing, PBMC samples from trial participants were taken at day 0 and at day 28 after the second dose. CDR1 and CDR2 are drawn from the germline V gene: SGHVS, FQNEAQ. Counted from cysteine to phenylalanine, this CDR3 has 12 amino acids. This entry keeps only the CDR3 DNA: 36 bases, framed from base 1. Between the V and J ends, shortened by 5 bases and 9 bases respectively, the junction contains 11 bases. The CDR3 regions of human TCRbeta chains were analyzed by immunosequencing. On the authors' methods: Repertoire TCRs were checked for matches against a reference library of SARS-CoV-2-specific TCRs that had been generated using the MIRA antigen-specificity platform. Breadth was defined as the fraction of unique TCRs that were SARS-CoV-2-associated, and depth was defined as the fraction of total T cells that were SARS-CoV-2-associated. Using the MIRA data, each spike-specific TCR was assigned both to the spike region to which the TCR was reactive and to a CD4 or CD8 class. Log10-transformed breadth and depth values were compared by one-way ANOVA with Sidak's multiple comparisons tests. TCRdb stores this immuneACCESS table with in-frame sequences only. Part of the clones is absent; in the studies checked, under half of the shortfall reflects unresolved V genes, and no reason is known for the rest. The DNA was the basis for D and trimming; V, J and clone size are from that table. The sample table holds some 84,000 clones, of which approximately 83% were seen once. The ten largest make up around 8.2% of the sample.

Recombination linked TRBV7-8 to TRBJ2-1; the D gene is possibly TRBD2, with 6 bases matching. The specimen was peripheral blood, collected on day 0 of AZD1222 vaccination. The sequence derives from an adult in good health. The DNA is TGTGCCAGCAGCCGGGAGTATCGTGAGCAGTTCTTC. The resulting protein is CASSREYREQFF.